The 9 T cell receptor beta chains below all came from one sample that was sequenced in a study of cytomegalovirus exposure and HLA in healthy donors. The primer mix had 60 Vbeta and 13 Jbeta primers. The protocol was immunoSEQ multiplex PCR, while the TCRdb copy is restricted to in-frame clones and leaves out a portion. The table lists roughly 84,000 clones. Sequencing was performed on PBMCs. All receptors come from a man aged 50 to 59 in good health and CMV-seronegative.

This sequence joins TRBV9 and TRBJ1-6; no definite D call. CDR3 length: 14 residues. CDR1 is SGDLS and CDR2 is YYNGEE in the germline V gene. With 4 bases removed from V and 5 bases from J, the gap between germline ends came to 10 bases. This CDR3 is CASSPSSNNSPLHF. The CDR3 DNA reads TGTGCCAGCAGCCCATCTAGTAATAATTCACCCCTCCACTTT.

This chain joins TRBV27 and TRBJ1-4; 8 bases map to TRBD1. The V and J ends lost 6 bases and 8 bases, in that order; junction bases with no gene match: 11. CDR1 is MNHEY and CDR2 is SMNVEV in the germline V gene (reference sequence). This CDR3 contains 15 residues. CDR3 loop: CASSQGQGGSEKLFF. DNA for the CDR3: TGTGCCAGCAGCCAAGGACAGGGAGGAAGCGAAAAACTGTTTTTT.

Remarks on this clone: Other DNA sequences of this sample code for an identical CDR3. This chain uses TRBV9 with TRBJ2-5, with 13 positions matching TRBD2. The ends lost 0 bases at V and 2 bases at J; junction bases unmatched: 4. This CDR3 is 17 amino acids long. Looked up from germline, CDR1 is SGDLS and CDR2 is YYNGEE. The CDR3 spells CASSVGLAGGGQETQYF. The CDR3 DNA reads as TGTGCCAGCAGCGTAGGACTAGCGGGGGGAGGACAAGAGACCCAGTACTTC.

J is TRBJ1-4 and V is TRBV4-1; D is uncertain. CDR1 is MGHRA, CDR2 YSYEKL, per germline. The CDR3 is made up of 14 amino acids. V shed 3 bases and J shed 0 bases, with 5 bases lying between them. CDR3 in amino acids: CASSHGPTNEKLFF. CDR3 nucleotides: TGCGCCAGCAGCCATGGGCCAACTAATGAAAAACTGTTTTTT.

The V call is TRBV28, the J call TRBJ2-2; 9 bases fit TRBD1. The CDR3 runs to 14 residues. Germline V gene lookup returns CDR1 MDHEN and CDR2 SYDVKM. J lost 5 bases, V lost 4 bases, and 2 bases had no gene match. The CDR3 reads CASSSGQGTGELFF. The CDR3 bases are TGTGCCAGCAGTTCGGGACAGGGTACCGGGGAGCTGTTTTTT.

The chain joins TRBV6-1 to TRBJ1-1; 7 bases fit TRBD1. This CDR3 contains 14 residues. CDR1 MNHNS and CDR2 SASEGT come from the germline V gene. V was pared by 7 bases and J by 7 bases, with 12 bases of the junction left unmatched. CDR3 residues: CASITDRVHGEAFF. As DNA, the CDR3 is TGTGCCAGCATAACCGACAGGGTGCATGGTGAAGCTTTCTTT.

The chain employs TRBV7-9 and TRBJ1-2; D is undetermined. The CDR3 covers 14 residues. Germline values: CDR1 SEHNR, CDR2 FQNEAQ (reference sequence). Deletions cut 1 base from V and 4 bases from J, with 10 bases between. CDR3 sequence: CASSLGRESYGYTF. CDR3 nucleotide sequence: TGTGCCAGCAGCTTAGGCCGGGAAAGCTATGGCTACACCTTC.

This chain connects TRBV23-1 to TRBJ2-3; TRBD1 matches 10 bases. TRBV23-1 is known as an ORF, though its function is uncertain. J lost 0 bases, V lost 2 bases, and 11 bases had no gene match. This CDR3 region has 19 residues. The CDR3 spells CASSQGTGATADSTDTQYF. CDR3 sequence (DNA): TGCGCCAGCAGTCAAGGGACAGGGGCGACTGCAGATAGCACAGATACGCAGTATTTT.

This chain links TRBV5-8 with TRBJ1-2, with D hard to call. Germline CDR1 and CDR2: SGHTS and YDEGEE. The ends were cut back, 4 bases at V and 0 bases at J, with 13 bases in the middle. The CDR3 covers 15 residues. The CDR3 region has the DNA TGTGCCAGCAGCATTACTCCTGCCACTAACTATGGCTACACCTTC. This sequence encodes CASSITPATNYGYTF. Filled out from reference TRBV5-8 and TRBJ1-2, the complete variable domain reads EAGVTQSPTHLIKTRGQQATLRCSPISGHTSVYWYQQALGLGLQFLLWYDEGEERNRGNFPPRFSGRQFPNYSSELNVNALELEDSALYLCASSITPATNYGYTFGSGTRLTVV.